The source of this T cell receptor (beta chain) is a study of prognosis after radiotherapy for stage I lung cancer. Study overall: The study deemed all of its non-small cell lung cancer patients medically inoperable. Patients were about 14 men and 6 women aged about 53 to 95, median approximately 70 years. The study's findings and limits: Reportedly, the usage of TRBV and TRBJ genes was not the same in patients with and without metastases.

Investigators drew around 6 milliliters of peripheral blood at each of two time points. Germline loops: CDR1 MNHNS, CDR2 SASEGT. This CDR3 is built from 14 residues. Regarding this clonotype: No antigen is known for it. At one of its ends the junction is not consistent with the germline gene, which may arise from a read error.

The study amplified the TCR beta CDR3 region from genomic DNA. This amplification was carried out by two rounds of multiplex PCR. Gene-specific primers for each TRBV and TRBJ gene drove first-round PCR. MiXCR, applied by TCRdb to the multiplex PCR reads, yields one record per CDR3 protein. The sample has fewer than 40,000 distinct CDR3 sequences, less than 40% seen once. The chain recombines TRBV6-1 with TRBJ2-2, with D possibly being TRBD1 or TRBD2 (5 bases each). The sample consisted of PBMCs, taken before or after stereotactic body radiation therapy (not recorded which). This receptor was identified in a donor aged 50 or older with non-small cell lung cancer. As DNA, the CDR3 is TGTGCCAGCATTGACGGGACGTACACCGGTGAGCTGTTTTTT. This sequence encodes CASIDGTYTGELFF.